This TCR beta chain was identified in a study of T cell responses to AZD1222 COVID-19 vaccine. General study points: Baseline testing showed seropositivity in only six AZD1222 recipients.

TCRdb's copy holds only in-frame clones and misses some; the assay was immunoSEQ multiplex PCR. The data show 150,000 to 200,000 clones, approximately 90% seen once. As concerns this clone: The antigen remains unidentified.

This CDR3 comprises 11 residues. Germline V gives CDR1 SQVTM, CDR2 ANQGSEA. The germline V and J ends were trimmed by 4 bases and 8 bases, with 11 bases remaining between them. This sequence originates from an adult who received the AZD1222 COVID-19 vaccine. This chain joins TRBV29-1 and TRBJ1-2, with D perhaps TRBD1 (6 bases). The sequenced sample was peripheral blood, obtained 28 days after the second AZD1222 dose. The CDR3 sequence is CSVGRTAGYTF. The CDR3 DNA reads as TGCAGCGTTGGGCGGACAGCCGGCTACACCTTC.